A single sample is the source of the 11 T cell receptor beta chains below, sequenced in a study of shared clonotypes between healthy human individuals. Profiling relied on immunoSEQ multiplex PCR, and the TCRdb table lists in-frame clones only, not all of them. The table includes about a million clones, around 80% detected once. The sample comprised memory CD4+ T cells sorted from blood. The subset here: CD45RA-negative fraction. The receptors come from a man aged 18 to 29 in good health.

This clone showed up just once. The rearrangement joins TRBV18 to TRBJ1-3; D uncertain. V lost 0 bases and J lost 3, with 3 bases in between. Germline CDR1 reads KGHSH; CDR2 reads LQKENI. The CDR3 covers 13 residues. In DNA, the CDR3 is TGTGCCAGCTCACCACCGAATGGAAACACCATATATTTT. Encoded protein: CASSPPNGNTIYF.

The CDR3 coding sequence is TGCGCCAGCAGTTCAGGGACTAAATACCCCTACGAGCAGTACTTC. Protein sequence: CASSSGTKYPYEQYF. The chain links TRBV5-1 to TRBJ2-7, with 7 nucleotides matching TRBD2. V was pared by 5 bases and J by 2 bases, with 10 bases of the junction left unmatched. This CDR3 contains 15 residues. Per germline, CDR1 SGHRS and CDR2 YFSETQ.

This chain links TRBV2 with TRBJ2-5; TRBD2 aligns across 11 bases. The CDR3 is made up of 15 amino acids. V shed 7 bases, J shed 4 bases, and the junction held 8 bases outside the gene matches. CDR1 is SNHLY and CDR2 is FYNNEI in the germline V gene. CDR3 amino acids: CASIDSGGARETQYF. CDR3 nucleotide sequence: TGTGCCAGCATTGATAGCGGGGGGGCTCGAGAGACCCAGTACTTC. Full variable domain (remainder filled in from reference TRBV2 and TRBJ2-5): EPEVTQTPSHQVTQMGQEVILRCVPISNHLYFYWYRQILGQKVEFLVSFYNNEISEKSEIFDDQFSVERPDGSNFTLKIRSTKLEDSAMYFCASIDSGGARETQYFGPGTRLLVL.

This chain connects TRBV7-9 to TRBJ2-3; 8 bases agree with TRBD2. The CDR3 totals 17 residues. Germline lookup yields CDR1 SEHNR and CDR2 FQNEAQ (reference sequence). V was pared by 1 base and J by 0 bases, with 6 bases of the junction left unmatched. The CDR3 nucleotides read TGTGCCAGCAGCTTAGGGCTAGCGGGTAAAAGCACAGATACGCAGTATTTT. This encodes CASSLGLAGKSTDTQYF.

The gene calls are TRBV5-1 and TRBJ2-3; a possible D gene is TRBD2 (5 bases). CDR3 length: 15 residues. Per germline, CDR1 SGHRS and CDR2 YFSETQ. Trimming pared 1 base from V and 1 base from J, leaving 10 bases between. The CDR3 bases are TGCGCCAGCAGCTTGCCTAGCTCGGGCACAGATACGCAGTATTTT. Its protein is CASSLPSSGTDTQYF.

This rearrangement joins TRBV10-1 to TRBJ1-3; 7 positions agree with TRBD1. V lost 4 bases to trimming and J lost 2 bases; unmatched junction nucleotides: 2. The CDR3 has 14 amino acids. Germline V lookup: CDR1 WNHNN, CDR2 SYGVQD (reference sequence). CDR3 sequence (DNA): TGCGCCAGCAGTGCCGACAGGGCTGGAAACACCATATATTTT. Its translation is CASSADRAGNTIYF.

This clone was observed a single time. The rearrangement uses TRBV10-3 and TRBJ1-3; D remains ambiguous. The CDR3 sequence is 13 residues long. Trimming took off 9 bases at V and 0 bases at J, with 9 bases between the two ends. Germline CDR1 ENHRY, CDR2 SYGVKD. This CDR3 is CAILRDSGNTIYF. The CDR3 nucleotides read TGTGCCATTCTCCGGGACTCTGGAAACACCATATATTTT.

V is TRBV5-1 and J is TRBJ1-4; TRBD1 might be the D (6 bases). Per germline, CDR1 SGHRS and CDR2 YFSETQ. V lost 4 bases and J lost 7, with 20 bases in between. This CDR3 spans 16 amino acids. The CDR3 reads CASSPEGQTEREKLFF. CDR3 coding DNA: TGCGCCAGCAGCCCTGAAGGACAGACCGAGCGTGAAAAACTGTTTTTT.

The chain combines TRBV6-1 with TRBJ1-5, with D uncertain. The CDR3 is made up of 14 amino acids. Trimming took off 0 bases at V and 4 bases at J, with 7 bases between the two ends. The germline CDR1 and CDR2 sequences are MNHNS and SASEGT. The CDR3 reads CASSEAYANQPQHF. CDR3 sequence (DNA): TGTGCCAGCAGTGAAGCATACGCTAATCAGCCCCAGCATTTT.

This clone was detected only a few times. The V and J genes are TRBV27 and TRBJ2-1, with TRBD1 as a possible D gene (5 bases). The germline V and J ends were trimmed by 5 bases and 12 bases, with 11 bases remaining between them. The length of the CDR3 is 11 residues. The germline gives CDR1 MNHEY, CDR2 SMNVEV (reference sequence). The CDR3 loop is CASSEAGRQFF. CDR3 nucleotide sequence: TGTGCCAGCAGTGAGGCAGGGCGGCAGTTCTTC.

In this sample, this clone turned up a few times. The genes are TRBV10-2 and TRBJ2-5; D not certain. The CDR3 spans 13 residues. V lost 0 bases and J 4 bases, leaving 6 bases between the germline ends. The germline CDR1 and CDR2 sequences are WSHSY and SAAADI. CDR3 residues: CASSESTVETQYF. The CDR3 nucleotides read TGCGCCAGCAGTGAGTCGACGGTAGAGACCCAGTACTTC.